The rows below give T cell receptor beta chains drawn from one sample of a study of T cells after yellow fever vaccination. TCRdb re-analysed the 5' RACE reads in MiXCR, keeping a single row per CDR3 protein. Counted here are 300,000 to 350,000 distinct CDR3 sequences, around 4.5% occurring once; the ten biggest clones make up roughly 21%. The source was PBMCs, collected 15 days after the yellow fever booster vaccination. The receptors were gathered from a man between 18 and 29 years old who received the YFV17D yellow fever vaccine. The CDR3 runs from the conserved cysteine through the conserved F or W. A D gene is named only where the DNA matches it firmly. Only part of the rows carry a size: once, few, many, or a class if the clone is expanded.

J gene | clone size | CDR3 length | V gene | D gene | CDR3 DNA | CDR3 protein
TRBJ1-3 | many | 17 | TRBV11-2 | NA | TGTGCCAGCAGGACCCCAAGAGGGATTAGGACTGGAAACACCATATATTTT | CASRTPRGIRTGNTIYF
TRBJ2-3 | many | 14 | TRBV4-1 | NA | TGCGCCAGCAGCCAAGAATTCCGCACAGATACGCAGTATTTT | CASSQEFRTDTQYF
TRBJ1-2 | many | 14 | TRBV10-3 | NA | TGTGCCATCAGTGGGAGGGAGTCGAGCTATGGCTACACCTTC | CAISGRESSYGYTF
TRBJ2-1 | few | 15 | TRBV4-3 | NA | TGCGCCAGCAGCCCCCCTAGCTCCTCCTACAATGAGCAGTTCTTC | CASSPPSSSYNEQFF
TRBJ1-2 | many | 12 | TRBV29-1 | NA | TGCAGCGTTGGGCGGAGTACATTTGGCTACACCTTC | CSVGRSTFGYTF
TRBJ2-2 | many | 16 | TRBV4-1 | NA | TGCGCCAGCAGCCTTCGGACGGATGCAAACACCGGGGAGCTGTTTTTT | CASSLRTDANTGELFF
TRBJ2-1 | many | 13 | TRBV10-3 | NA | TGTGCCATCAGTGAGTCAACTACTAATGAGCAGTTCTTC | CAISESTTNEQFF
TRBJ1-2 | NA | 19 | TRBV10-3 | TRBD1 | TGTGCCATCAGTGGGGCGAAGTACCGGGACAGGCATCCCGGCTATGGCTACACCTTC | CAISGAKYRDRHPGYGYTF
TRBJ2-3 | NA | 15 | TRBV24-1 | NA | TGTGCCACGACAACCGGGACCCAGACCACAGATACGCAGTATTTT | CATTTGTQTTDTQYF
TRBJ2-2 | NA | 15 | TRBV5-1 | NA | TGCGCCAGCAGCTTGTGGGGATTGAACACCGGGGAGCTGTTTTTT | CASSLWGLNTGELFF
TRBJ1-5 | many | 13 | TRBV12-3/TRBV12-4 | NA | TGTGCCAGCAGTTTAGAGAGCAATCAGCCCCAGCATTTT | CASSLESNQPQHF
TRBJ1-6 | many | 14 | TRBV12-3/TRBV12-4 | NA | TGTGCCAGCACCACGGGCGGGGTATACTCACCCCTCCACTTT | CASTTGGVYSPLHF
TRBJ2-3 | many | 15 | TRBV13 | NA | TGTGCCAGCAGCCCGATGACAGGTAGCACAGATACGCAGTATTTT | CASSPMTGSTDTQYF
TRBJ2-1 | few | 16 | TRBV7-2 | TRBD2 | TGTGCCAGCAGCTTAGCGTTTAGCGGGGGGGCTATTGAGCAGTTCTTC | CASSLAFSGGAIEQFF
TRBJ1-3 | many | 16 | TRBV3-1 | TRBD1 | TGTGCCAGCAGCCTCCTCCACGACAGGGCTGGAAACACCATATATTTT | CASSLLHDRAGNTIYF
TRBJ2-5 | NA | 15 | TRBV4-2 | NA | TGTGCCAGCAGCCAAGAGCGGGGGCCTGGGGAGACCCAGTACTTC | CASSQERGPGETQYF
TRBJ2-2 | few | 16 | TRBV4-2 | NA | TGTGCCAGCAGCCCCCGGCAGAAACTGAACACCGGGGAGCTGTTTTTT | CASSPRQKLNTGELFF
TRBJ1-6 | NA | 13 | TRBV7-2 | NA | TGTGCCAGCAGCCTATCCCCCCCGCCACCCCTCCACTTT | CASSLSPPPPLHF
TRBJ2-3 | few | 15 | TRBV7-2 | NA | TGTGCCAGCAGACGGACAGCCTCTAGCACAGATACGCAGTATTTT | CASRRTASSTDTQYF
TRBJ2-5 | few | 13 | TRBV12-3/TRBV12-4 | NA | TGTGCCAGCAGTTTGAGGCACCTAGAGACCCAGTACTTC | CASSLRHLETQYF
TRBJ2-3 | many | 13 | TRBV7-2 | NA | TGTGCCAGCAGCACGGACTCCACAGATACGCAGTATTTT | CASSTDSTDTQYF
TRBJ2-7 | many | 13 | TRBV7-2 | NA | TGTGCCAGCACCCCCGGTTCTTCCTACGAGCAGTACTTC | CASTPGSSYEQYF
TRBJ1-5 | few | 16 | TRBV5-6 | NA | TGTGCCAGCAGCCCCTCGGGGGACCTTAGCAATCAGCCCCAGCATTTT | CASSPSGDLSNQPQHF
TRBJ1-2 | NA | 12 | TRBV14 | NA | TGTGCCAGCAGCCCGCTGGGATATGGCTACACCTTC | CASSPLGYGYTF
TRBJ2-7 | few | 12 | TRBV29-1 | NA | TGCAGCGTTAAAACAGTGAGATACGAGCAGTACTTC | CSVKTVRYEQYF
TRBJ2-5 | NA | 14 | TRBV12-3/TRBV12-4 | NA | TGTGCCAGCAGTCTCCGACGCGTTAAAGAGACCCAGTACTTC | CASSLRRVKETQYF
TRBJ1-5 | many | 13 | TRBV27 | NA | TGTGCCCCCCAGTGGGGTAGCAATCAGCCCCAGCATTTT | CAPQWGSNQPQHF
TRBJ1-1 | few | 13 | TRBV9 | NA | TGTGCCAGCAGCGGACAGCAGAACACTGAAGCTTTCTTT | CASSGQQNTEAFF
TRBJ1-2 | NA | 15 | TRBV2 | TRBD1 | TGTGCCAGCAGTCTAAGCCGGACAGGGGGCGATGGCTACACCTTC | CASSLSRTGGDGYTF
TRBJ2-1 | NA | 13 | TRBV27 | NA | TGTGCCAGCAGTCCGACAGGACACAATGAGCAGTTCTTC | CASSPTGHNEQFF
TRBJ2-3 | few | 17 | TRBV20-1 | TRBD2 | TGCAGTGCTAGGGAAACCGGACTAGCGGGGGGGCGGGATACGCAGTATTTT | CSARETGLAGGRDTQYF
TRBJ1-4 | few | 16 | TRBV7-6 | NA | TGTGCCAGCAGCTTAAATACAGGGAAGTGGAATGAAAAACTGTTTTTT | CASSLNTGKWNEKLFF
TRBJ2-3 | NA | 12 | TRBV30 | NA | TGTGCCTGGAGTACAATCACAGATACGCAGTATTTT | CAWSTITDTQYF
TRBJ2-3 | few | 15 | TRBV29-1 | NA | TGCAGCTCAGGGGGTTGGGGGGGCCTAACAGATACGCAGTATTTT | CSSGGWGGLTDTQYF
TRBJ2-5 | many | 14 | TRBV27 | TRBD2 | TGTGCCAGCAGTTCACTCGGGGGGGAAGAGACCCAGTACTTC | CASSSLGGEETQYF
TRBJ1-3 | NA | 13 | TRBV20-1 | NA | TGCAGTGCTAGTGTGGGCTCTGGAAACACCATATATTTT | CSASVGSGNTIYF
TRBJ2-3 | few | 14 | TRBV5-1 | NA | TGCGCCAGCAGCTCTGGACGGCCCACAGATACGCAGTATTTT | CASSSGRPTDTQYF
TRBJ2-7 | many | 14 | TRBV15 | NA | TGTGCCACCAGCAGAGGATTTAGCTCCTACGAGCAGTACTTC | CATSRGFSSYEQYF
TRBJ2-3 | many | 15 | TRBV7-8 | NA | TGTGCCAGCAGCTTACCTTCCGAAAGGGGTGATACGCAGTATTTT | CASSLPSERGDTQYF
TRBJ2-1 | few | 16 | TRBV16 | NA | TGTGCCAGCACGGGACGGAGCCCCGATTCCTACAATGAGCAGTTCTTC | CASTGRSPDSYNEQFF
TRBJ1-2 | few | 12 | TRBV20-1 | NA | TGCAGTGCTCCTCAGGGAGAGAGCGGCTACACCTTC | CSAPQGESGYTF
TRBJ1-5 | few | 14 | TRBV20-1 | NA | TGCAGTGCTAGTTCCGACAGTGGAGGAGAGCCCCAGCATTTT | CSASSDSGGEPQHF
TRBJ1-2 | few | 17 | TRBV11-3 | NA | TGTGCCAGCAGCGGGAAAATCAATCGCACCACTTACTATGGCTACACCTTC | CASSGKINRTTYYGYTF
TRBJ1-4 | many | 14 | TRBV5-1 | NA | TGCGCCAGCAGCCCTGACAGAACTAATGAAAAACTGTTTTTT | CASSPDRTNEKLFF
TRBJ2-2 | many | 16 | TRBV27 | TRBD1 | TGTGCCAGCAGTCCGATGGACAGGGTAACCTGGGGGGAGCTGTTTTTT | CASSPMDRVTWGELFF
TRBJ2-3 | few | 14 | TRBV7-3 | NA | TGTGCCAGCAGCTCCGTTGGGGTTCCAGATACGCAGTATTTT | CASSSVGVPDTQYF
TRBJ1-1 | NA | 15 | TRBV2 | TRBD1 | TGTGCCAGCAGTGAAGCTAGGGACAGGGGCCCTGAAGCTTTCTTT | CASSEARDRGPEAFF